The 20 T cell receptor beta chains in this list originate from one sample, sequenced in a study of cytomegalovirus exposure and HLA in healthy donors. Vbeta (60) and Jbeta (13) primers were used in the PCR. TCRdb's table, derived via immunoSEQ multiplex PCR, lists solely in-frame clones and lacks some. The table lists about 110,000 clones, about four fifths of them singletons. The specimen was PBMCs. Source of these receptors: a man aged 25 to 40 in good health and CMV-seropositive.

The chain recombines TRBV30 with TRBJ2-7, with 9 nucleotides matching TRBD1. Unmatched junction bases numbered 7, after V lost 4 bases and J lost 3 bases. The CDR3 extends over 14 amino acids. Germline CDR1 GTSNPN, CDR2 SVGIG (reference sequence). The CDR3 loop reads CAWNGGTGFYEQYF. The CDR3 nucleotides are TGTGCCTGGAACGGCGGGACAGGGTTCTACGAGCAGTACTTC. The variable domain in full, with the rest retrieved from reference TRBV30 and TRBJ2-7, is SQTIHQWPATLVQPVGSPLSLECTVEGTSNPNLYWYRQAAGRGLQLLFYSVGIGQISSEVPQNLSASRPQDRQFILSSKKLLLSDSGFYLCAWNGGTGFYEQYFGPGTRLTVT.

This clone has just a few counts. The chain recombines TRBV5-6 with TRBJ2-7; TRBD2 matches 10 bases. With 4 bases clipped from V and 5 bases from J, the junction kept 12 bases outside the gene matches. The CDR3 totals 16 residues. CDR1 is SGHDT, CDR2 YYEEEE, per germline. The CDR3 nucleotides are TGTGCCAGCAGCGGTAATAGCGGGGGGCGGTTCCACGAGCAGTACTTC. Protein sequence: CASSGNSGGRFHEQYF.

This clone has just a few counts. The V call is TRBV4-1, the J call TRBJ1-5; TRBD1 is a possible D gene (6 bases). The germline V gene has CDR1 MGHRA and CDR2 YSYEKL. CDR3 size: 17 residues. Trimming removed 0 bases from V and 2 bases from J, with 14 bases in between. The CDR3 nucleotides are TGCGCCAGCAGCCAAGACGGGACACCCGAGGGCAATCAGCCCCAGCATTTT. Encoded protein: CASSQDGTPEGNQPQHF.

The genes are TRBV5-8 and TRBJ1-2; 9 bases match TRBD1. The junction had 20 bases not matched to a gene; V was cut back by 9 bases and J by 5 bases. Germline loops: CDR1 SGHTS, CDR2 YDEGEE. This CDR3 region has 17 residues. CDR3 protein: CATQRVLDRGIRYGYTF. In DNA form, the CDR3 reads TGTGCCACCCAAAGGGTCCTCGACAGGGGGATAAGATATGGCTACACCTTC.

The chain combines TRBV10-3 with TRBJ2-7; 13 positions match TRBD2. Germline V lookup: CDR1 ENHRY, CDR2 SYGVKD. The CDR3 is made up of 16 amino acids. V was pared by 4 bases and J by 3 bases, with 6 bases of the junction left unmatched. CDR3 amino acids: CAISGQLAGGHYEQYF. The CDR3 DNA follows: TGTGCCATCAGTGGACAACTAGCGGGGGGGCACTACGAGCAGTACTTC.

V and J are TRBV13 and TRBJ1-2; TRBD1 matches 7 bases. The V segment lost 6 bases and the J segment 4 bases; nucleotides outside the gene matches: 5. Germline loops: CDR1 PRHDT, CDR2 FYEKMQ (reference sequence). The CDR3 has 13 amino acids. CDR3: CASRSGQAYGYTF. CDR3 DNA sequence: TGTGCCAGCAGGTCTGGACAGGCCTATGGCTACACCTTC. Full variable domain (missing parts from reference TRBV13 and TRBJ1-2): AAGVIQSPRHLIKEKRETATLKCYPIPRHDTVYWYQQGPGQDPQFLISFYEKMQSDKGSIPDRFSAQQFSDYHSELNMSSLELGDSALYFCASRSGQAYGYTFGSGTRLTVV.

The sample holds a few counts of this clone. The V call is TRBV6-5, the J call TRBJ2-7; 7 bases match TRBD1. CDR3 length: 14 amino acids. V shed 5 bases and J 0 bases; nucleotides not matched to a gene: 4. The germline V gene encodes CDR1 MNHEY and CDR2 SVGAGI. Here the CDR3 reads CASSADRSSYEQYF. The CDR3 nucleotides read TGTGCCAGCAGTGCGGACAGGAGCTCCTACGAGCAGTACTTC.

The chain employs TRBV6-1 and TRBJ1-6, with a possible D match to TRBD1 (5 bases). Germline lookup yields CDR1 MNHNS and CDR2 SASEGT. The CDR3 covers 14 residues. The V gene lost 5 bases and the J gene lost 11 bases, with 16 bases spanning the gap. The CDR3 region has the DNA TGTGCCAGCAGTCTCCGACCGGGGGGGACACCCCTCCACTTT. This gives the protein CASSLRPGGTPLHF.

This chain joins TRBV4-3 and TRBJ2-7; a possible D gene is TRBD2 (6 bases). CDR1 LGHNA and CDR2 YSLEER come from the germline V gene. The CDR3 covers 16 residues. V lost 1 base and J 6 bases, leaving 19 bases between the germline ends. This CDR3 reads CASSQVPGLTPVEQYF. The DNA for the CDR3 is TGCGCCAGCAGCCAAGTCCCGGGACTCACGCCTGTCGAGCAGTACTTC.

Notes on this clone: Because the CDR3 is missing its conserved closing phenylalanine or tryptophan, this is likely a read error. V usage is TRBV27 and J usage is TRBJ1-2; no clear D gene. Deletions cut 3 bases from V and 3 bases from J, with 14 bases between. The germline V gene encodes CDR1 MNHEY and CDR2 SMNVEV (reference sequence). CDR3 length equals 15 residues. The CDR3 protein is CASSFAGSVDYGYTL. For the CDR3, the DNA is TGTGCCAGCAGTTTCGCGGGGTCCGTCGACTATGGCTACACCCTC.

This sequence joins TRBV5-5 and TRBJ2-1; the D gene is possibly TRBD1 (5 bases). The CDR3 has 15 residues. Germline CDR1 is SGHKS and CDR2 is YYEKEE (reference sequence). V was pared by 0 bases and J by 3 bases, with 10 bases between. CDR3 residues: CASSLGIRDYNEQFF. CDR3 nucleotides: TGTGCCAGCAGCTTGGGGATCAGGGACTACAATGAGCAGTTCTTC.

The genes are TRBV7-2 and TRBJ1-3; no reliable D call. The CDR3 is 14 residues long. V was shortened by 6 bases and J by 4 bases, with 13 bases between the two germline ends. The germline CDR1 and CDR2 sequences are SGHTA and FQGNSA. The CDR3 here is CASSLSPGGNTIYF. CDR3 bases: TGTGCCAGCAGTTTAAGCCCGGGAGGAAACACCATATATTTT.

The rearrangement links TRBV6-5 to TRBJ2-3; D perhaps matches TRBD2 (6 bases). Trimming stripped 3 bases from V and 5 bases from J, with 12 bases between. Germline lookup yields CDR1 MNHEY and CDR2 SVGAGI. CDR3 length equals 14 residues. The CDR3, as DNA: TGTGCCAGCAGTTATGAGCGAGCGGGAGATACGCAGTATTTT. It translates to CASSYERAGDTQYF.

This clone was seen a handful of times. The chain employs TRBV27 and TRBJ1-1, with 9 bases that match TRBD1. Germline values: CDR1 MNHEY, CDR2 SMNVEV (reference sequence). The CDR3 covers 15 residues. With 6 bases clipped from V and 6 bases from J, the junction kept 11 bases outside the gene matches. In DNA, the CDR3 is TGTGCCAGCAGACCGGGACAGGGTGGTAGTGCTGAAGCTTTCTTT. Translation gives CASRPGQGGSAEAFF.

This clone was seen only once. Other DNA sequences in the sample encode the same CDR3. The V and J genes are TRBV19 and TRBJ2-7; TRBD1 agrees at 8 bases. Trimming removed 3 bases from V and 2 bases from J; junction bases left unmatched: 6. CDR1 and CDR2 (germline): LNHDA, SQIVND (reference sequence). The CDR3 extends over 15 amino acids. CDR3 in DNA: TGTGCCAGTAGTATTGGGGGGACAGGACCCTACGAGCAGTACTTC. It encodes CASSIGGTGPYEQYF.

This chain joins TRBV15 and TRBJ1-5, with a tentative D call TRBD1 (5 bases). V was cut by 8 bases and J by 0 bases, with 8 bases left in between. CDR1 is LNHNV and CDR2 is YYDKDF in the germline V gene (reference sequence). The CDR3 contains 13 residues. CDR3 sequence (DNA): TGTGCCACCGCGGGACTTAGCAATCAGCCCCAGCATTTT. Amino acids: CATAGLSNQPQHF.

In its sample, this clone was seen a few times. The J gene is TRBJ1-4, the V gene TRBV20-1, with no clear D. V was cut by 7 bases and J by 6 bases, with 9 bases left in between. CDR3 length equals 11 residues. Germline CDR1 and CDR2: DFQATT and SNEGSKA (reference sequence). CDR3: CSGRRDEKLFF. The CDR3 nucleotides are TGCAGTGGTCGGAGGGATGAAAAACTGTTTTTT.

The rearrangement joins TRBV7-9 to TRBJ2-3; 7 bases line up with TRBD1. Germline V gene lookup returns CDR1 SEHNR and CDR2 FQNEAQ (reference sequence). CDR3 size: 14 residues. J gave up 10 bases and V 1 base, and 8 bases lay outside the gene matches. As DNA, the CDR3 is TGTGCCAGCAGCTTAGGCGACAGGGTGGGTGCGCAGTATTTT. It specifies CASSLGDRVGAQYF.

The V gene is TRBV6-1, the J gene TRBJ2-7; 10 positions agree with TRBD1. Germline CDR1 MNHNS, CDR2 SASEGT. The CDR3 has 14 amino acids. V dropped 10 bases and J dropped 0; count of bases not matched to a gene: 6. Here the CDR3 reads CATQGQGPSYEQYF. The CDR3 coding sequence is TGTGCCACCCAGGGACAGGGGCCCTCCTACGAGCAGTACTTC.

In this sample, this clone turned up once. This sequence joins TRBV5-1 and TRBJ2-7; TRBD2 matches 7 bases. Germline trimming cut 0 bases from V and 0 bases from J; bases unmatched to any gene: 3. CDR3 size: 15 residues. Looked up from germline, CDR1 is SGHRS and CDR2 is YFSETQ. The CDR3 nucleotides are TGCGCCAGCAGCTTGGGGGGAGGGGCCTCCTACGAGCAGTACTTC. It is translated as CASSLGGGASYEQYF.